This T cell receptor beta chain was captured by sequencing in a study of cytomegalovirus exposure and HLA in healthy donors. A multiplex PCR was run with 60 Vbeta primers and 13 Jbeta primers. Under the authors' procedure: Among the unique TCR beta chains that a later analysis counted, 70 million to 85 million in all, roughly 11 million were shared. The data were produced by immunoSEQ multiplex PCR, yet TCRdb's version contains in-frame clones alone and is incomplete. The D gene and trimming were derived from the DNA, and the V and J assignments and clone size from that table. The repertoire holds 110,000 to 150,000 clones, with about 74% as singletons. At the time of sampling, donors were nominally healthy, though unrecorded immune exposures were likely. CDR1 LNHDA and CDR2 SQIVND come from the germline V gene (reference sequence). The CDR3 is 14 residues long. After removal of 9 bases from V and 0 bases from J, the junction contained 5 bases not matched to a gene.

The specimen sequenced was PBMCs. The TCR comes from a woman aged 40 to 50 in good health and CMV-seronegative. The chain has TRBV19 and TRBJ1-5, with 7 nucleotides matching TRBD1. The CDR3 sequence is CASLTGNSNQPQHF. DNA for the CDR3: TGTGCCAGCTTGACAGGGAATAGCAATCAGCCCCAGCATTTT.